This T cell receptor beta chain stems from a study of blood T cell repertoires in COVID-19 (dated by TCRdb to 2020 to 2022). Turning to the overall study: Collaborator samples came from the United States, Italy and Spain and covered acute and convalescent phases of COVID-19. The material from the prospective study consisted of cDNA or gDNA derived from T cells, B-cell-depleted T cells, or PBMCs. Where HLA class I and class II types were available, the types were taken from metadata supplied by the sample provider, not from assay-based typing. Deeply sampled blood TCRbeta repertoires from subjects exposed to, actively infected with, or recovered from COVID-19 were included in the dataset. The sample metadata nearly always contained a de-identified subject ID, COVID-19 status, age in years and sex. The repertoires were released in a freely available public database intended as a resource for research on the immune response to SARS-CoV-2. Samples came from the ongoing ImmuneRACE study (first 160 participants) plus 1,254 subjects from 6 global collaborators.

Note on this clone: No cognate antigen has been identified for it. No qualities accompany the bases; no much larger clone lies one base away.

The collaborating institutions used their own protocols to collect whole blood in K2EDTA tubes. For TCRbeta analysis, collaborator samples were shipped as frozen whole blood, as isolated PBMCs, or as DNA extracted from either sample type. The immunoSEQ Assay, a bias-controlled multiplex PCR, was used to amplify TCRbeta CDR3 regions from genomic DNA. The paper's data handling went like this. The number of nucleated cells in each sample was estimated from the amplification of reference gene primers within the assay. Sequence reads were collapsed and filtered to measure the absolute abundance of every unique TCRbeta CDR3 rearrangement. For each sample, productive Simpson clonality was calculated as the square root of Simpson's diversity index over productive rearrangements. Not all clones reach the TCRdb copy of this immuneACCESS table, which keeps in-frame sequences only. Checked studies attribute under half of the gap to unresolved V genes and leave the rest unexplained. V, J and clone size are those of that table, while D and trimming were read from the DNA. The table for this sample lists approximately 88,000 clones; 85% to 95% of them were counted only once. The ten largest clones add up to just under 4% of the sample.

The CDR3 has 16 amino acids, counting the end cysteine and phenylalanine. The kept DNA is CDR3 alone, 48 bases in frame from the first base. Per the germline V gene, SGDLS is the CDR1 and YYNGEE is the CDR2. V lost 0 bases and J lost 7 bases, and the count of bases not matched to a germline gene is 6. The paper as a whole reports these results and caveats: The quantity of clinical and demographic metadata differed by source and by participant and was supplied without curation.

The sequenced material came from peripheral blood. The sequence joins TRBV9 to TRBJ2-3; 12 bases in the junction line up with TRBD2. This TCR was recovered from a woman aged 45-60 years in a cohort sampled during active COVID-19. The sequenced DNA: TGTGCCAGCAGCGTAGAACCTAGCGGGGGGGCAAATACGCAGTATTTT. Translated, this gives CASSVEPSGGANTQYF.